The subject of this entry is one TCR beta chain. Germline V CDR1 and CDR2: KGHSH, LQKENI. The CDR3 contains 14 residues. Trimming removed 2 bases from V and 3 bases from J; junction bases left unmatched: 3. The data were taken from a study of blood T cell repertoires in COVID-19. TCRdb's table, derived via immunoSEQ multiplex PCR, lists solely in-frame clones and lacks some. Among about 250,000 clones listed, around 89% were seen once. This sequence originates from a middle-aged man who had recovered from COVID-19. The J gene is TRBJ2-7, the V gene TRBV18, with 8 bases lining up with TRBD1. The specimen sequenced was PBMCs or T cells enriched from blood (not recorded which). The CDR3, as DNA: TGTGCCAGCTCACCAGCAGGGGGCGGCTACGAGCAGTACTTC. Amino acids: CASSPAGGGYEQYF.